These T cell receptor beta chains were read from a single sample in a study of a mutant IDH1 vaccine in newly diagnosed glioma. Sequenced by immunoSEQ multiplex PCR; TCRdb stores in-frame clones only, minus some. The sample records about 36,000 clones, 80% to 90% being singletons. For these receptors, no antigen is known. Sequenced here: PBMCs, sampled from a glioma patient whose treatment included an IDH1 peptide vaccine. Receptors originate from a man aged 50 or older with glioma. Each CDR3 is given with its conserved first and last residue. A D gene is named only where the DNA matches it firmly. Size values are once, few and many counts, or a class for expanded clones, and some rows have none.

abundance	v_gene	d_gene	j_gene	CDR3nt	CDR3aa
-	TRBV19	-	TRBJ1-2	TGTGCCAGTATCAGTGGTGGGGATTTCTATGGCTACACCTTC	CASISGGDFYGYTF
-	TRBV10-3	-	TRBJ1-2	TGTGCCATCAGCCTTCAGGGGTACTATGGCTACACCTTC	CAISLQGYYGYTF
-	TRBV10-3	TRBD2	TRBJ2-1	TGTGCCATCAGGGGCGGGGGGGCCTTGAATGAGCAGTTCTTC	CAIRGGGALNEQFF
few	TRBV14	-	TRBJ2-5	TGTGCCAGCAGCCAAGGGGTTCAGACCCAGTACTTC	CASSQGVQTQYF
-	TRBV4-1	TRBD2	TRBJ2-2	TGCGCCAGCAGCCTAGGGACTAGCGGCGCCTTGGGGGCCGGGGAGCTGTTTTTT	CASSLGTSGALGAGELFF
-	TRBV4-1	-	TRBJ2-7	TGCGCCAGCAGCCAAGGCCCCCGGACGGGTCGGTACGAGCAGTACTTC	CASSQGPRTGRYEQYF
-	TRBV11-2	-	TRBJ1-6	TGTGCCAGCAGCCCGGAGAGGGGAACACCCCTCCACTTT	CASSPERGTPLHF
-	TRBV5-1	TRBD2	TRBJ2-7	TGCGCCAGCAGCGAGGCGGGAGGGCGTCGCGAGCAGTACTTC	CASSEAGGRREQYF
-	TRBV6-1	-	TRBJ1-2	TGTGCCAGCAGCGGGGGGTTCTATGGCTACACCTTC	CASSGGFYGYTF
-	TRBV7-8	-	TRBJ2-1	TGTGCCAGCAGCTCCCGAAGGGCAGGGGCACGGGAGCAGTTCTTC	CASSSRRAGAREQFF
-	TRBV29-1	TRBD1	TRBJ2-1	TGCAGCGTTGAATCGACCTACTTTTCGCTCCGGGACAGGGACTACAATGAGCAGTTCTTC	CSVESTYFSLRDRDYNEQFF
few	TRBV5-1	TRBD1	TRBJ1-1	TGCGCCAGCAGCTTACGACAGGGGGGGTCTGAAGCTTTCTTT	CASSLRQGGSEAFF
-	TRBV6-6	TRBD1	TRBJ2-7	TGTGCCAGCAAAGGGGACAGTTCCTACGAGCAGTACTTC	CASKGDSSYEQYF
-	TRBV27	-	TRBJ2-3	TGTGCCAGCAGTTTAGGGTCAGGGGCTGGAGCAGATACGCAGTATTTT	CASSLGSGAGADTQYF
-	TRBV6-6	-	TRBJ1-2	TGTGCCAGCACCAACGGGGGCTGGTATGGCTACACCTTC	CASTNGGWYGYTF
-	TRBV29-1	-	TRBJ2-7	TGCAGCGCTCTACAGGGACCCTACGAGCAGTACTTC	CSALQGPYEQYF
-	TRBV11-3	-	TRBJ1-4	TGTGCCAGCAGCTTTTACAGGGAAGGTGGTGAAAAACTGTTTTTT	CASSFYREGGEKLFF
-	TRBV27	-	TRBJ2-3	TGTGCCAGCAGTCACCTCCTGGCAGGGGTCGTCACAGATACGCAGTATTTT	CASSHLLAGVVTDTQYF
-	TRBV15	-	TRBJ2-2	TGTGCCACCAGCAGAGGTACGCGGGACACCGGGGAGCTGTTTTTT	CATSRGTRDTGELFF
-	TRBV6-6	-	TRBJ2-3	TGTGCCAGCAGTTACAAGGAGGGCCGGCAGTATTTT	CASSYKEGRQYF
-	TRBV2	TRBD1	TRBJ1-5	TGTGCCAGCAGTGAAGCCTTCCCTGGACAGGGTAGGATCGGCAATCAGCCCCAGCATTTT	CASSEAFPGQGRIGNQPQHF